This T cell receptor (beta chain) was retrieved from a study of cytomegalovirus exposure and HLA in healthy donors. CDR1 and CDR2 from the germline V gene are MDHEN and SYDVKM. The CDR3 is 16 amino acids. V shed 5 bases and J 7 bases; nucleotides not matched to a gene: 14. Study outcomes and limitations: Subsequent analysis revealed that first-cohort TCR clusters tended to co-occur in the roughly 120 validation repertoires.

Here immunoSEQ multiplex PCR was the method, and the copy in TCRdb shows in-frame clones only, minus some. The repertoire holds around 120,000 clones, with about 90% as singletons. Note on this clone: Its matching antigen is unknown.

Sequencing used PBMCs. V is TRBV28 and J is TRBJ1-3; 7 bases are shared with TRBD1. The receptor was derived from a woman between 18 and 29 years old in good health and CMV-seronegative. CDR3 in DNA: TGTGCCAGCAGTCCCACCCCCCCTACAGGGGCCAACACCATATATTTT. As protein: CASSPTPPTGANTIYF.